Reported below is one TCR beta chain. Germline V gene lookup returns CDR1 SGHRS and CDR2 YFSETQ. V lost 4 bases and J lost 2; bases outside the gene matches: 8. The CDR3 runs to 15 residues. This sample was taken from a study of T-cell reconstitution after alpha-beta-depleted transplantation in children. Library preparation (for TCRbeta) was performed with unique molecular identifiers. TCRdb passed the PCR reads through MiXCR, listing each CDR3 protein once. The data contain almost 500,000 distinct CDR3 sequences, approximately 12% of them seen just once; the ten biggest clones take up about 5.6%. The specimen was PBMCs from the stem cell graft donor, collected from the stem cell graft. This chain uses TRBV5-1 with TRBJ2-7; 8 bases match TRBD2. The TCR sequence derives from a human donor who donated a stem cell graft to a child with combined immunodeficiency. CDR3 DNA sequence: TGCGCCAGCAGCATTAGCGGGGACACCCCCTACGAGCAGTACTTC. Encoded protein: CASSISGDTPYEQYF. The full variable domain, in which reference TRBV5-1 and TRBJ2-7 provide the parts outside the CDR3, is KAGVTQTPRYLIKTRGQQVTLSCSPISGHRSVSWYQQTPGQGLQFLFEYFSETQRNKGNFPGRFSGRQFSNSRSEMNVSTLELGDSALYLCASSISGDTPYEQYFGPGTRLTVT.